This T cell receptor beta chain derives from a study of identical twins. This clonotype was seen only a few times. TCRdb ran MiXCR on the 5' RACE reads and lists one entry per CDR3 protein. The profile shows about 690,000 distinct CDR3 sequences, around 21% of them singletons. The CDR3 length is 13 residues. Germline V CDR1 and CDR2: DFQATT, SNEGSKA (reference sequence). Trimming cost V 5 bases and J 2 bases, with 11 bases left between them. This sample was shared with a second study, whose subject was T cells expressing NK-cell markers.

This sequence originates from a woman aged 18-29 years in good health. The rearrangement uses TRBV20-1 and TRBJ2-3; the D gene is possibly TRBD2 (6 bases). Sequences were obtained from PBMCs. In DNA, the CDR3 is TGCAGTGCTGGGAGGATGCTCACAGATACGCAGTATTTT. Amino acids: CSAGRMLTDTQYF.